This TCR beta chain was sequenced in a study of post-analysis software for immune sequencing data. Overall study findings and caveats: Controls showed significantly higher normalized Chao1 diversity than did multiple sclerosis patients.

To note about this clonotype: The target antigen is unknown.

Unique molecular identifiers had been added to the TCR beta cDNA libraries. T cells numbering about 0.9 to 11 million yielded around 500,000 cDNA molecules. Each CDR3 protein gets one entry after TCRdb re-called the PCR reads with MiXCR. The sample has 600,000 to 750,000 distinct CDR3 sequences; 59% are singletons. Specimen: blood. This TCR was sampled from a girl under 10 years old with multiple sclerosis.

Here the CDR3 DNA reads TGTGCCATCAGTGAGCAACTGGGTCCCGGGGCCAACGTCCTGACTTTC. Translated: CAISEQLGPGANVLTF. J is TRBJ2-6 and V is TRBV10-3; D not resolved. Germline CDR1 and CDR2: ENHRY and SYGVKD. This CDR3 is 16 amino acids long. Trimming cost V 2 bases and J 4 bases, with 12 bases left between them.